Following are 12 T cell receptor beta chains from one sample sequenced in a study of blood T cell repertoires in COVID-19. This table comes from immunoSEQ multiplex PCR, and its TCRdb copy is limited to in-frame clones, with some not included. The sample carries 170,000 or so clones, 85% to 95% recorded once. What was sequenced was peripheral blood. Source of these receptors: a man aged 45-65 years with acute or convalescent COVID-19.

The genes are TRBV27 and TRBJ2-7; 16 positions match TRBD2. The CDR3 has 15 residues. Trimming took 5 bases from V and 4 from J; bases not matched to a gene: 2. Germline V CDR1 and CDR2: MNHEY, SMNVEV (reference sequence). The chain's CDR3 is CASSLGLAGGYEQYF. CDR3 nucleotides: TGTGCCAGCAGTCTGGGACTAGCGGGAGGGTACGAGCAGTACTTC.

The chain joins TRBV7-2 to TRBJ1-4; 7 bases are a match to TRBD1. The CDR3 length is 13 residues. Germline CDR1 SGHTA, CDR2 FQGNSA. The ends lost 5 bases at V and 5 bases at J; junction bases unmatched: 2. The CDR3, as DNA: TGTGCCAGCAGCAAGGACAGGAATGAAAAACTGTTTTTT. It yields the protein CASSKDRNEKLFF.

On this clone: Other nucleotide sequences from this sample produce the same CDR3. The CDR3 nucleotides read TGTGCCAGCAGCTTGACTGCTAATACGCAGTATTTT. Its translation is CASSLTANTQYF. The chain has TRBV12-3 or TRBV12-4 and TRBJ2-3; D gene ambiguous. Trimming removed 6 bases at V and 7 bases at J, with 11 bases between. CDR3 length: 12 residues.

This clone was seen a few times. V gene TRBV6-2 or TRBV6-3 combines with J gene TRBJ1-1, with TRBD1 matching 7 bases. V gave up 5 bases and J gave up 5 bases; unmatched junction bases: 5. The CDR3 length is 13 residues. CDR1 is MNHEY and CDR2 is SVGEGT in the germline V gene. DNA for the CDR3: TGTGCCAGCAGTCGGACAGGAGCGACTGAAGCTTTCTTT. Amino acid sequence: CASSRTGATEAFF.

This chain connects TRBV7-2 to TRBJ2-1; D gene uncertain. CDR1 and CDR2 (germline): SGHTA, FQGNSA. The CDR3 has 14 amino acids. The V and J ends lost 3 bases and 9 bases respectively, with 15 bases between them. The CDR3: CASSFTPGITEQFF. CDR3 DNA sequence: TGTGCCAGCAGCTTTACTCCTGGTATAACTGAGCAGTTCTTC.

This sequence joins TRBV5-1 and TRBJ2-1, with no clear D. Germline V CDR1 and CDR2: SGHRS, YFSETQ. Between the trimmed V and J ends, which lost 0 bases and 6 bases, there was a span of 10 bases. This CDR3 region has 14 residues. CDR3 DNA: TGCGCCAGCAGCTTGGCTCAGCCAGGCAATGAGCAGTTCTTC. Translating gives CASSLAQPGNEQFF. Together with reference TRBV5-1 and TRBJ2-1, the CDR3 gives the full variable domain: KAGVTQTPRYLIKTRGQQVTLSCSPISGHRSVSWYQQTPGQGLQFLFEYFSETQRNKGNFPGRFSGRQFSNSRSEMNVSTLELGDSALYLCASSLAQPGNEQFFGPGTRLTVL.

The chain recombines TRBV10-2 with TRBJ1-4; D ambiguous. The CDR3 is 16 amino acids. V was cut by 0 bases and J by 8 bases, with 16 bases left in between. Germline loops: CDR1 WSHSY, CDR2 SAAADI. The CDR3 sequence: CASSESAAGESEKLFF. In DNA form, the CDR3 reads TGCGCCAGCAGTGAGTCGGCGGCGGGTGAGAGCGAAAAACTGTTTTTT.

This sequence joins TRBV10-2 and TRBJ2-5; D may be TRBD2 (5 bases). The CDR3 loop spans 15 amino acids. CDR1 is WSHSY, CDR2 SAAADI, per germline. V lost 6 bases and J 5 bases, leaving 19 bases between the germline ends. CDR3 sequence: CASSPRAVGMETQYF. The CDR3 nucleotides are TGCGCCAGCAGCCCCCGAGCGGTCGGCATGGAGACCCAGTACTTC.

The chain couples TRBV28 to TRBJ1-2, with a possible D match to TRBD1 (5 bases). The CDR3 covers 14 residues. Trimming shortened V by 4 bases and J by 8 bases, and 17 bases separated the two germline ends. Germline V gene sequence: CDR1 MDHEN, CDR2 SYDVKM. Here the CDR3 DNA reads TGTGCCAGCAGTTCCCAGACAGTGGTACTCGGCTACACCTTC. Its protein is CASSSQTVVLGYTF.

The V call is TRBV20-1, the J call TRBJ2-5, with 11 bases identical to TRBD2. V lost 3 bases, J lost 1 base, and 7 bases stayed unmatched. The CDR3 length is 16 residues. The V gene's germline CDR1 is DFQATT and CDR2 SNEGSKA (reference sequence). CDR3 sequence (DNA): TGCAGTGCTAGTGGTCCTAGCGGGGGGACCCAAGAGACCCAGTACTTC. Its translation is CSASGPSGGTQETQYF.

The genes are TRBV5-1 and TRBJ2-5, with 7 nucleotides matching TRBD1. Germline values: CDR1 SGHRS, CDR2 YFSETQ. The CDR3 is made up of 14 amino acids. V shed 4 bases, J shed 4 bases, and the junction held 7 bases outside the gene matches. CDR3 nucleotides: TGCGCCAGCAGCCATCAGGGGGAGCGAGAGACCCAGTACTTC. This sequence encodes CASSHQGERETQYF.

The chain recombines TRBV30 with TRBJ2-2, with TRBD1 matching over 8 bases. CDR1 and CDR2 from the germline V gene are GTSNPN and SVGIG (reference sequence). With 5 bases clipped from V and 6 bases from J, the junction kept 5 bases outside the gene matches. The CDR3 consists of 13 residues. CDR3 amino acids: CAWGWTGPGELFF. The CDR3 nucleotides read TGTGCCTGGGGATGGACAGGGCCCGGGGAGCTGTTTTTT.